What follows are 3 T cell receptor beta chains derived from one specimen sequenced in a study of blood T cell repertoires in COVID-19. Data came from immunoSEQ multiplex PCR; TCRdb stores just in-frame clones and leaves some out. This sample carries around 200,000 clones, roughly 85% of them seen once, and the ten largest clones take roughly a sixth. Specimen: PBMCs or T cells enriched from blood (not recorded which). These receptors were taken from a man aged 35 to 55 who had recovered from COVID-19.

The rearrangement joins TRBV18 to TRBJ2-1; 7 nucleotides line up with TRBD1. CDR3 length equals 14 residues. Trimming at V came to 6 bases and at J to 4 bases, leaving 6 bases not matched to a gene. Germline-derived CDR1 and CDR2 are KGHSH and LQKENI. The CDR3 reads CASSPRDSYNEQFF. The CDR3 region has the DNA TGTGCCAGCTCTCCCCGGGACAGTTACAATGAGCAGTTCTTC.

This clone has just one count. V is TRBV11-2 and J is TRBJ2-2; 8 nucleotides align to TRBD2. The germline V gene has CDR1 SGHAT and CDR2 FQNNGV. This CDR3 comprises 17 residues. Losses at the gene ends were 3 bases for V and 0 bases for J; bases not matched to a gene: 6. CDR3 in DNA: TGTGCCAGCAGCTTCCGATCGGGGGGGTCGAACACCGGGGAGCTGTTTTTT. It encodes CASSFRSGGSNTGELFF. Variable domain in full (rest from reference TRBV11-2 and TRBJ2-2): EAGVAQSPRYKIIEKRQSVAFWCNPISGHATLYWYQQILGQGPKLLIQFQNNGVVDDSQLPKDRFSAERLKGVDSTLKIQPAKLEDSAVYLCASSFRSGGSNTGELFFGEGSRLTVL.

A single count supports this clone. J is TRBJ2-6 and V is TRBV9; 7 positions match TRBD1. This CDR3 has 17 residues. The germline gives CDR1 SGDLS, CDR2 YYNGEE. J lost 2 bases, V lost 3 bases, and 8 bases had no gene match. The CDR3 nucleotides read TGTGCCAGCAGCGCACAGGGGCGCAGAGCTGGGGCCAACGTCCTGACTTTC. Its translation: CASSAQGRRAGANVLTF.